This T cell receptor beta chain was recorded in a study of shared clonotypes between healthy human individuals. Nashville, Tennessee was home to all donors, who were Caucasian adults. To note about this clone: Its antigen is unknown.

TCRdb's table, derived via immunoSEQ multiplex PCR, lists solely in-frame clones and lacks some. The table lists over a million clones, roughly 95% of them singletons. Notes on the study in general: On the whole, naive subsets had larger estimated richness than memory subsets had.

The specimen sequenced was naive CD4+ T cells sorted from blood. Subset reported: CD45RA+ positively selected. The clonotype comes from a man in his thirties or forties in good health.

The CDR3 sequence is CASSRPSGITGELFF. CDR3 DNA: TGTGCCAGCAGCCGTCCTAGCGGAATTACCGGGGAGCTGTTTTTT. The chain joins TRBV5-8 to TRBJ2-2, with 7 positions matching TRBD2. V lost 4 bases and J lost 5; bases outside the gene matches: 8. The CDR3 spans 15 residues. Per germline, CDR1 SGHTS and CDR2 YDEGEE.